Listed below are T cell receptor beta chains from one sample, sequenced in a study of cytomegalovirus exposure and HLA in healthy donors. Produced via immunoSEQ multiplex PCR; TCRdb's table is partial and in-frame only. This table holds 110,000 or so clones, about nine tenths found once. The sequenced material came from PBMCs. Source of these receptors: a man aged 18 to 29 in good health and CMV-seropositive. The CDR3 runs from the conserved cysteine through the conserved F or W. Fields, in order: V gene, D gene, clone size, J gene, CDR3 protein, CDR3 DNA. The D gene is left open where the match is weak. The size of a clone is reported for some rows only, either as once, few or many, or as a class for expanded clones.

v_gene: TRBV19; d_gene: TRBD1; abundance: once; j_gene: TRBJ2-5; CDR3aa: CASSIGQGVLETQYF; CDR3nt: TGTGCCAGTAGTATAGGACAGGGGGTATTGGAGACCCAGTACTTC
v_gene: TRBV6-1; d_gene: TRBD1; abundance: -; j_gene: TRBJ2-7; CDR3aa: CASSMTGELSEQYF; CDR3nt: TGTGCCAGCAGCATGACAGGGGAGCTCAGCGAGCAGTACTTC
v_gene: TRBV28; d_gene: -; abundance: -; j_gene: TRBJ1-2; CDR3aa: CATIFGNYGYTF; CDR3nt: TGTGCCACTATATTCGGTAACTATGGCTACACCTTC
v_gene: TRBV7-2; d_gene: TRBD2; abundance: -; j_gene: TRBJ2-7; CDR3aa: CASSVSGGDYEQYF; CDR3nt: TGTGCCAGCAGCGTAAGCGGGGGTGACTACGAGCAGTACTTC
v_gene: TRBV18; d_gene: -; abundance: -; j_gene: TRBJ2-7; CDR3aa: CASSPLKGDGLYEQYF; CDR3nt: TGTGCCAGCTCGCCCTTAAAGGGGGACGGACTCTACGAGCAGTACTTC
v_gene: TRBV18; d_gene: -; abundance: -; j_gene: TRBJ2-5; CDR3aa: CASSLQGMEQETQYF; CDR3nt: TGTGCCAGCTCACTCCAGGGGATGGAACAAGAGACCCAGTACTTC
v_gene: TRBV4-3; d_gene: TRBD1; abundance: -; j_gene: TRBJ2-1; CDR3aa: CASSQDRATGGKNNEQFF; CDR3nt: TGCGCCAGCAGCCAAGATCGGGCGACAGGGGGCAAAAACAATGAGCAGTTCTTC
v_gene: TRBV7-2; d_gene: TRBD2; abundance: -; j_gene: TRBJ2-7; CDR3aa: CASSLLRGSSYEQYF; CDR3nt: TGTGCCAGCAGCTTGCTGCGGGGGAGCTCCTACGAGCAGTACTTC
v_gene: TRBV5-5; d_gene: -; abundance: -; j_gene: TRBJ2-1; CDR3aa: CASSLWRVLSYNEQFF; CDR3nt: TGTGCCAGCAGCTTGTGGCGGGTTTTATCCTACAATGAGCAGTTCTTC
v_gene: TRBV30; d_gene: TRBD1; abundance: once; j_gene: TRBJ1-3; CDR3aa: CAWSVGQGGSGNTIYF; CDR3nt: TGTGCCTGGAGTGTAGGGCAGGGGGGCTCTGGAAACACCATATATTTT
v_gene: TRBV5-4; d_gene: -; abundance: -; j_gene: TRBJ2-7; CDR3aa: CASSPGTTGSYEQYF; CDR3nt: TGTGCCAGCAGCCCTGGAACAACGGGATCCTACGAGCAGTACTTC